The 13 T cell receptor beta chains given below trace back to one sample, sequenced in a study of monozygotic twins with inflammatory bowel disease (dated by TCRdb to about 2019). Receptor libraries were prepared by 5' RACE. For sequencing, an Illumina HiSeq 2500 was employed. After reprocessing by TCRdb, each CDR3 protein sequence is one entry, and no DNA is given. For this sample, the table gives approximately 380,000 distinct CDR3 sequences. The leading ten clones occupy 2.5% to 3% of the sample. Sequencing input: blood. These receptors originate from a human donor with ulcerative colitis or Crohn's disease, or a healthy co-twin of an affected twin (not recorded which).

The chain couples TRBV29-1 to TRBJ2-5; TCRdb selects TRBD1, and the lack of DNA leaves this call unchecked. The CDR3 length is 13 residues. Germline CDR1 and CDR2: SQVTM and ANQGSEA. The CDR3 protein is CSVETGGEETQYF.

The chain employs TRBV7-9 and TRBJ1-2; TCRdb names TRBD1, which stays unverified in the absence of DNA. Germline lookup yields CDR1 SEHNR and CDR2 FQNEAQ (reference sequence). The CDR3 sequence is 12 residues long. The CDR3 loop is CASSFGGEGYTF.

The V gene is TRBV30, the J gene TRBJ1-5; TCRdb proposes TRBD1, but this gene call is untestable without DNA. The CDR3 spans 15 residues. Per germline, CDR1 GTSNPN and CDR2 SVGIG (reference sequence). CDR3 residues: CAWSVTGGDNQPQHF.

The chain is built from TRBV10-3 and TRBJ1-4; TCRdb reports TRBD1, a call that lacks DNA to check it against. The CDR3 has 12 amino acids. Germline-derived CDR1 and CDR2 are ENHRY and SYGVKD. The CDR3 region is CAISEGREKLFF.

V gene TRBV20-1 combines with J gene TRBJ2-6. This CDR3 has 14 residues. The germline V gene has CDR1 DFQATT and CDR2 SNEGSKA (reference sequence). CDR3 sequence: CSARDLAGANVLTF.

The V and J genes are TRBV7-9 and TRBJ2-3; TCRdb names TRBD2, which stays unverified in the absence of DNA. The CDR3 has 14 amino acids. The germline gives CDR1 SEHNR, CDR2 FQNEAQ (reference sequence). CDR3 region: CASSEGSDTDTQYF.

The V and J genes are TRBV7-2 and TRBJ1-1; there is no DNA to check the TCRdb D call of TRBD1. The CDR3 runs to 13 residues. From germline, CDR1 is SGHTA and CDR2 FQGNSA. CDR3 sequence: CASMRTGNTEAFF.

The chain has TRBV9 and TRBJ2-1; TCRdb selects TRBD2, and the lack of DNA leaves this call unchecked. Per germline, CDR1 SGDLS and CDR2 YYNGEE. CDR3 length equals 16 residues. The CDR3 spells CASSVGGGGSYNEQFF.

The chain recombines TRBV11-2 with TRBJ2-3; the TCRdb call, TRBD2, lacks DNA for checking. This CDR3 spans 17 amino acids. Per the germline V gene, CDR1 is SGHAT and CDR2 is FQNNGV. CDR3: CASGRVAGGRETDTQYF.

V usage is TRBV7-2 and J usage is TRBJ1-5; absent DNA, TCRdb's TRBD1 call cannot be checked. Germline values: CDR1 SGHTA, CDR2 FQGNSA. CDR3 size: 15 residues. This CDR3 is CASSLGREGDQPQHF.

V usage is TRBV11-2 and J usage is TRBJ2-5; TCRdb calls TRBD1, which cannot be checked without DNA. This CDR3 comprises 16 residues. CDR1 is SGHAT and CDR2 is FQNNGV in the germline V gene. CDR3 residues: CASSLDLTGGEETQYF.

The V gene is TRBV13, the J gene TRBJ1-1. Germline lookup yields CDR1 PRHDT and CDR2 FYEKMQ (reference sequence). This CDR3 is 14 amino acids long. CDR3 sequence reads: CASSPESFDTEAFF. The entire variable domain, with the rest obtained from reference TRBV13 and TRBJ1-1, is as follows: AAGVIQSPRHLIKEKRETATLKCYPIPRHDTVYWYQQGPGQDPQFLISFYEKMQSDKGSIPDRFSAQQFSDYHSELNMSSLELGDSALYFCASSPESFDTEAFFGQGTRLTVV.

The chain uses TRBV7-6 and TRBJ1-2; TCRdb names TRBD1, which stays unverified in the absence of DNA. The CDR3 has 14 residues. Germline-derived CDR1 and CDR2 are SGHVS and FNYEAQ. CDR3 region: CASSPSPVTNGYTF.